These 21 T cell receptor beta chains came from one sample sequenced in a study of T cell responses to AZD1222 COVID-19 vaccine. Some clones are missing from TCRdb's copy, which holds only in-frame ones; the method was immunoSEQ multiplex PCR. The top ten hold 35% to 45% of the sample, which has approximately 20,000 clones, around 82% seen once. This sample comprised peripheral blood, obtained on day 0 of AZD1222 vaccination. These TCRs come from an adult in good health.

This chain links TRBV4-2 with TRBJ2-5; TRBD2 aligns across 10 bases. J gave up 4 bases and V 4 bases, and 6 bases lay outside the gene matches. The CDR3 loop spans 15 amino acids. In germline, CDR1 is LGHNA, CDR2 YNFKEQ. The CDR3 sequence: CASSLIAGGRETQYF. The CDR3, as DNA: TGTGCCAGCAGCCTTATAGCGGGGGGAAGAGAGACCCAGTACTTC.

V usage is TRBV3-1 (or the pseudogene TRBV3-2) and J usage is TRBJ1-4; 7 nucleotides align to TRBD1. Unmatched junction bases numbered 5, after V lost 2 bases and J lost 8 bases. This CDR3 is 14 amino acids long. From germline, CDR1 is LGHDT and CDR2 YNNKEL (reference sequence). The CDR3 region is CASSQSDRDEKLFF. Here the CDR3 DNA reads TGTGCCAGCAGCCAATCCGACAGGGACGAAAAACTGTTTTTT.

The rearrangement joins TRBV6-5 to TRBJ1-2; D unresolved. The length of the CDR3 is 15 residues. Germline values: CDR1 MNHEY, CDR2 SVGAGI. Trimming removed 7 bases at V and 1 base at J, with 16 bases between. CDR3 nucleotide sequence: TGTGCCAGCACCGTATCAGACTCCCTTAACTATGGCTACACCTTC. Its translation: CASTVSDSLNYGYTF.

The J gene is TRBJ1-4, the V gene TRBV21-1; the table's TRBD1 call for D was not verified on the DNA. TRBV21-1 is deemed a pseudogene. This CDR3 comprises 16 residues. DNA of the CDR3: TGTGCCAGCAGCTGTCCACCCGGGACAGACAATGAAAAACTGTTTTTT. It specifies CASSCPPGTDNEKLFF.

The chain links TRBV11-2 to TRBJ2-1; no firm D call. The germline CDR1 and CDR2 sequences are SGHAT and FQNNGV. The CDR3 is made up of 16 amino acids. Trimming stripped 5 bases from V and 0 bases from J, with 14 bases between. The CDR3 reads CASSLNLLSSYNEQFF. The CDR3 region has the DNA TGTGCCAGCAGCCTGAACCTCTTGAGCTCCTACAATGAGCAGTTCTTC.

The chain is built from TRBV28 and TRBJ1-5, with D hard to call. Trimming stripped 6 bases from V and 0 bases from J, with 6 bases between. The CDR3 sequence is 13 residues long. CDR1 is MDHEN, CDR2 SYDVKM, per germline. In nucleotides, the CDR3 is TGTGCCAGCAGGGTTTATAGCAATCAGCCCCAGCATTTT. Translating it yields CASRVYSNQPQHF.

This rearrangement joins TRBV5-1 to TRBJ2-5; a possible D gene is TRBD2 (6 bases). Germline-derived CDR1 and CDR2 are SGHRS and YFSETQ. The V gene lost 0 bases and the J gene lost 4 bases, with 13 bases spanning the gap. This CDR3 is built from 15 residues. The CDR3 is CASSLVPGAGETQYF. In nucleotides, the CDR3 is TGCGCCAGCAGCTTGGTGCCGGGAGCCGGAGAGACCCAGTACTTC.

The chain has TRBV7-3 and TRBJ2-5; the D is unclear. From germline, CDR1 is SGHTA and CDR2 FQGTGA. CDR3 size: 12 residues. The V end was cut by 4 bases, the J end by 5 bases, with 8 bases between. CDR3 sequence: CASSSLGETQYF. DNA for the CDR3: TGTGCCAGCAGCTCCCTCGGGGAGACCCAGTACTTC.

The rearrangement links TRBV15 to TRBJ2-1, with TRBD2 matching 9 bases. Trimming cost V 1 base and J 6 bases; bases outside gene matches: 4. The CDR3 sequence is 15 residues long. Germline V gene lookup returns CDR1 LNHNV and CDR2 YYDKDF (reference sequence). The CDR3: CATSRASGTVNEQFF. CDR3 nucleotides: TGTGCCACCAGCAGAGCTAGCGGGACCGTCAATGAGCAGTTCTTC. The variable domain in full, completed from reference TRBV15 and TRBJ2-1, reads DAMVIQNPRYQVTQFGKPVTLSCSQTLNHNVMYWYQQKSSQAPKLLFHYYDKDFNNEADTPDNFQSRRPNTSFCFLDIRSPGLGDTAMYLCATSRASGTVNEQFFGPGTRLTVL.

In its sample, this clone was seen once. This chain uses TRBV4-2 with TRBJ1-4; D unresolved. The CDR3 covers 18 residues. Trimming took off 0 bases at V and 0 bases at J, with 14 bases between the two ends. CDR1 LGHNA and CDR2 YNFKEQ come from the germline V gene. The CDR3 region is CASSQDETSVATNEKLFF. CDR3 DNA sequence: TGTGCCAGCAGCCAAGACGAGACATCCGTTGCAACTAATGAAAAACTGTTTTTT.

This chain joins TRBV5-1 and TRBJ2-3; D call uncertain. This CDR3 is 15 amino acids long. Germline lookup yields CDR1 SGHRS and CDR2 YFSETQ. Trimming took off 5 bases at V and 2 bases at J, with 15 bases between the two ends. DNA for the CDR3: TGCGCCAGCAGAGCACTCGGGTCGGTCACAGATACGCAGTATTTT. Protein product: CASRALGSVTDTQYF. Together with reference TRBV5-1 and TRBJ2-3, the CDR3 gives the full variable domain: KAGVTQTPRYLIKTRGQQVTLSCSPISGHRSVSWYQQTPGQGLQFLFEYFSETQRNKGNFPGRFSGRQFSNSRSEMNVSTLELGDSALYLCASRALGSVTDTQYFGPGTRLTVL.

This chain connects TRBV10-2 to TRBJ2-6; D ambiguous. Germline V gene data show CDR1 as WSHSY and CDR2 as SAAADI. Trimming left V 4 bases short and J 0 bases short, with 10 bases between. CDR3 size: 16 residues. Here the CDR3 reads CASSGAASSGANVLTF. In DNA, the CDR3 is TGCGCCAGCAGTGGGGCAGCCTCCTCTGGGGCCAACGTCCTGACTTTC.

The chain employs TRBV30 and TRBJ1-4; D might be TRBD1 (5 bases). V lost 6 bases and J lost 7, with 15 bases in between. The CDR3 extends over 13 amino acids. Germline V gives CDR1 GTSNPN, CDR2 SVGIG (reference sequence). As DNA, the CDR3 is TGTGCCTGTTCCCGGGACGGAATTGAAAAACTGTTTTTT. Translation: CACSRDGIEKLFF.

This clone was seen once. This rearrangement joins TRBV24-1 to TRBJ2-2, with D uncertain. The CDR3 sequence is 15 residues long. CDR1 is KGHDR, CDR2 SFDVKD, per germline. Trimming shortened V by 5 bases and J by 0 bases, and 9 bases separated the two germline ends. The DNA of the CDR3 is TGTGCCACCAGTGGTCGGTTCGCGAACACCGGGGAGCTGTTTTTT. Protein product: CATSGRFANTGELFF.

This clone has a handful of counts. J is TRBJ1-2 and V is TRBV6-6; no reliable D call. The CDR3 loop spans 13 amino acids. CDR1 is MNHNY and CDR2 is SVGAGI in the germline V gene (reference sequence). Trimming shortened V by 6 bases and J by 2 bases, and 10 bases separated the two germline ends. The CDR3: CASSPGPNYGYTF. The CDR3 DNA reads TGTGCCAGCAGCCCCGGGCCAAACTATGGCTACACCTTC.

The chain is built from TRBV19 and TRBJ2-1; D perhaps matches TRBD1 (7 bases). V was cut by 5 bases and J by 10 bases, with 12 bases left in between. Germline V lookup: CDR1 LNHDA, CDR2 SQIVND (reference sequence). The CDR3 runs 12 residues. CDR3 region: CASSPGGWEQFF. CDR3 sequence (DNA): TGTGCCAGTAGTCCAGGGGGGTGGGAGCAGTTCTTC.

This clone was found once. The rearrangement links TRBV30 to TRBJ2-2, with D perhaps TRBD2 (6 bases). Germline-derived CDR1 and CDR2 are GTSNPN and SVGIG (reference sequence). The CDR3 is made up of 15 amino acids. V was pared by 4 bases and J by 1 base, with 13 bases between. The CDR3 region has the DNA TGTGCCTGGAAGGCGGGGCAGAGGAACACCGGGGAGCTGTTTTTT. Encoded protein: CAWKAGQRNTGELFF.

The rearrangement uses TRBV27 and TRBJ2-3; D gene uncertain. The V gene lost 5 bases and the J gene lost 2 bases, with 20 bases spanning the gap. CDR3 length equals 17 residues. Per the germline V gene, CDR1 is MNHEY and CDR2 is SMNVEV (reference sequence). The CDR3 coding sequence is TGTGCCAGCAGTCCCCCCATTGGCGGACGCAACACAGATACGCAGTATTTT. This gives the protein CASSPPIGGRNTDTQYF.

This clone was seen only a few times. The V gene is TRBV27, the J gene TRBJ1-6; perhaps TRBD1 as D (5 bases). Per germline, CDR1 MNHEY and CDR2 SMNVEV (reference sequence). This CDR3 comprises 13 residues. Trimming removed 3 bases from V and 9 bases from J, with 9 bases in between. CDR3 loop: CASSFGTGSPLHF. CDR3 coding DNA: TGTGCCAGCAGTTTCGGGACGGGTTCACCCCTCCACTTT.

This chain links TRBV19 with TRBJ1-2, with D uncertain. The germline gives CDR1 LNHDA, CDR2 SQIVND (reference sequence). This CDR3 spans 13 amino acids. V was pared by 1 base and J by 2 bases, with 5 bases between. As DNA, the CDR3 is TGTGCCAGTAGTATAGCGGCCAACTATGGCTACACCTTC. The encoded protein is CASSIAANYGYTF.

This chain links TRBV6-5 with TRBJ2-3; 11 positions match TRBD1. The ends lost 6 bases at V and 6 bases at J; junction bases unmatched: 2. This CDR3 contains 13 residues. Per germline, CDR1 MNHEY and CDR2 SVGAGI. The chain's CDR3 is CASSRDRGDTQYF. DNA for the CDR3: TGTGCCAGCAGCCGGGACAGGGGGGATACGCAGTATTTT.